This TCR beta chain is drawn from a study of T cells in Graves' hyperthyroidism and ophthalmopathy. In its sample, this clonotype was seen many times. Disease duration was under 3 months in the ophthalmopathy patients, who also had a Clinical Activity Score of at least 3 and a NOSPECS grade of at least 4. Uncontrolled infections, other autoimmune diseases, pregnancy or lactation led to exclusion of patients. TCR beta CDR3 sequences were amplified from RNA transcripts. With the HTBI primer set, the TCR CDR3 went through a first round of RT-PCR. MiXCR was run by TCRdb on the multiplex PCR reads, yielding one entry per CDR3 protein. The table records tens of thousands of distinct CDR3 sequences, around 53% of them present only once. Trimming pared 5 bases from V and 9 bases from J, leaving 14 bases between. The CDR3 runs 13 residues.

This receptor was taken from a man in his forties or fifties with Graves' ophthalmopathy. The sequenced sample was blood. The rearrangement joins TRBV12-3 or TRBV12-4 to TRBJ1-5; D is uncertain. The CDR3 protein is CASSRARGGPQHF. The CDR3 DNA is TGTGCCAGCAGTCGGGCCCGCGGTGGGCCCCAGCATTTT.